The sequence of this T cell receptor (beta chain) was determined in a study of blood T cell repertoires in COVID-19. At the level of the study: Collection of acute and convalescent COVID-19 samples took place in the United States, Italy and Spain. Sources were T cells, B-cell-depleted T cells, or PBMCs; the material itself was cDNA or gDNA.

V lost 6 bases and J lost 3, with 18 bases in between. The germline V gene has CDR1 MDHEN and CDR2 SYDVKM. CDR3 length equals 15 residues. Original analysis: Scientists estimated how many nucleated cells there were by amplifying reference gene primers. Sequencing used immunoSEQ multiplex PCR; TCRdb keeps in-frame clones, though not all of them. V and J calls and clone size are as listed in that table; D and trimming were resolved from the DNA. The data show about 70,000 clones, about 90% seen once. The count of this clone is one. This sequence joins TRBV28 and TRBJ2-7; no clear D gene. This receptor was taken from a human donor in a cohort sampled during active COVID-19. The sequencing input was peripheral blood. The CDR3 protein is CASRRRSSELYEQYF. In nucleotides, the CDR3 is TGTGCCAGCAGAAGAAGGAGTTCGGAACTCTACGAGCAGTACTTC.